This TCR beta chain was retrieved from a study of vaccination effects on CD4 cells after COVID-19. Study overall: Subjects were given two BNT162b2 or mRNA-1273 vaccine doses.

General study results and limits: The study enrolled few convalescent patients and sampled no early post-infection timepoints.

Sequenced by immunoSEQ multiplex PCR; TCRdb stores in-frame clones only, minus some. Of about 73,000 clones listed, about 78% are singletons. Expansion of antigen-specific CD4+ T cells with viral peptide pools was carried out by the ViraFEST assay before sequencing. Isolation of CD4+ T cells took place after about 10 days of culture. Nucleocapsid antibody tests were negative, and the vaccine recipients had no prior SARS-CoV-2 infection. Some 2 million PBMC were placed in each well, which was supplemented with 10 IU/ml IL-2 and around 9.9 ug/ml peptides. This clone appeared once. No antigen is known for it. V lost 7 bases and J lost 4; bases outside the gene matches: 7. CDR3 length: 13 residues. The germline gives CDR1 SQVTM, CDR2 ANQGSEA.

The specimen comprised CD4+ T cells from PBMCs cultured with SARS-CoV-2 spike peptides, sampled before COVID-19 vaccination. This TCR was sampled from a human donor who received a COVID-19 vaccine. V is TRBV29-1 and J is TRBJ1-3; 7 bases line up with TRBD1. The CDR3 region is CSAHRGPGNTIYF. CDR3 nucleotides: TGCAGCGCCCACAGGGGACCGGGAAACACCATATATTTT.